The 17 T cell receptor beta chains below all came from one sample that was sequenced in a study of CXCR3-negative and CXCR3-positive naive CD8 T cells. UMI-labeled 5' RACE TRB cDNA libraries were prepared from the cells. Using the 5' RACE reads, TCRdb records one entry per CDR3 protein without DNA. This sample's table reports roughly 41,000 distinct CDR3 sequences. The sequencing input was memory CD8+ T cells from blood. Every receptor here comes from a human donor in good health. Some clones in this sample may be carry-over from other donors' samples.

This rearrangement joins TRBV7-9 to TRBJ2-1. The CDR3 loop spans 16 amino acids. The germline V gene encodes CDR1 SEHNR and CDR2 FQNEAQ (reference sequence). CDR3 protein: CASSFSGAHSYNEQFF.

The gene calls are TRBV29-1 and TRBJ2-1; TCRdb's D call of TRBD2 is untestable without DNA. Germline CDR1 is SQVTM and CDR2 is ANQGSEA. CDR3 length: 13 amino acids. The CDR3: CSVEGEGYNEQFF.

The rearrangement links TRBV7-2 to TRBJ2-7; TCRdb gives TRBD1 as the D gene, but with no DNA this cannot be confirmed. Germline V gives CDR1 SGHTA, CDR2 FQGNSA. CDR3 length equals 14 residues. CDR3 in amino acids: CASSFGGGAYEQYF.

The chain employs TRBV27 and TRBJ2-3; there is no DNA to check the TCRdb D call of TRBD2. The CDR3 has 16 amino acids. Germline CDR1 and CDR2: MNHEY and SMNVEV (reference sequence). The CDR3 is CASSPLTSGGGDTQYF.

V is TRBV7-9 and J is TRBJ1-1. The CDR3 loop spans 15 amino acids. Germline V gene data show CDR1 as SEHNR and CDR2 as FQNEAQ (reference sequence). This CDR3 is CASIVSTAYFTEAFF.

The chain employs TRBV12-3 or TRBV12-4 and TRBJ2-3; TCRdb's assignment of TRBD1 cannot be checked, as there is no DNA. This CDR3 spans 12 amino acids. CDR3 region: CASNPGSGTQYF.

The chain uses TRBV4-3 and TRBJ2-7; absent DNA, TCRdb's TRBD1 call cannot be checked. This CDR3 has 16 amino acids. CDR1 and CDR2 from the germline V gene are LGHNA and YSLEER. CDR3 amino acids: CASSQNNRGPGYEQYF.

This chain's CDR3 is CSVGTPTWDEQFF. This chain links TRBV29-1 with TRBJ2-1; TCRdb names TRBD2, which stays unverified in the absence of DNA. Per germline, CDR1 SQVTM and CDR2 ANQGSEA. The CDR3 is 13 residues long.

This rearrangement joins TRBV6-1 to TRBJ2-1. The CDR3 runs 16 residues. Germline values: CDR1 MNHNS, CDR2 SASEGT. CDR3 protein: CASSEEYQNPFNEQFF.

The CDR3 is CASSFRGGTAYEQYF. The genes are TRBV28 and TRBJ2-7; TCRdb names TRBD1, which stays unverified in the absence of DNA. Germline CDR1 is MDHEN and CDR2 is SYDVKM. The CDR3 sequence is 15 residues long.

CDR3 sequence: CASSLTSRETQYF. V and J are TRBV12-3 or TRBV12-4 and TRBJ2-5. The length of the CDR3 is 13 residues.

The CDR3: CASTQPKSGEGTDTQYF. The V call is TRBV7-9, the J call TRBJ2-3; TCRdb's assignment of TRBD2 cannot be checked, as there is no DNA. The CDR3 sequence is 17 residues long. Per the germline V gene, CDR1 is SEHNR and CDR2 is FQNEAQ (reference sequence).

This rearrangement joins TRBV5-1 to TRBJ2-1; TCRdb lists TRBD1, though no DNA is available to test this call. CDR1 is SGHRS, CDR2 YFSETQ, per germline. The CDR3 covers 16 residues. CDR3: CASSGRTGGAWNEQFF.

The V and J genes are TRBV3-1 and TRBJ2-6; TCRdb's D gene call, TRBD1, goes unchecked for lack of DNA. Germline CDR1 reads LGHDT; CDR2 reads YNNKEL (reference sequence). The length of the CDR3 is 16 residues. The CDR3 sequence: CASSQGGTSGANVLTF.

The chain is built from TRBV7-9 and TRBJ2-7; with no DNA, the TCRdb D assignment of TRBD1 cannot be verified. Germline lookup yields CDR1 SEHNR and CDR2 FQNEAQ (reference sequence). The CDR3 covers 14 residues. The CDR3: CASSLVAGAFEQYF.

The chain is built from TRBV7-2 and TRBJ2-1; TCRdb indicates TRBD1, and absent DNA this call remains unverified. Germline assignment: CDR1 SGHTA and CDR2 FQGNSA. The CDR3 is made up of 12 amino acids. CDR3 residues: CASSPAGQGGFF.

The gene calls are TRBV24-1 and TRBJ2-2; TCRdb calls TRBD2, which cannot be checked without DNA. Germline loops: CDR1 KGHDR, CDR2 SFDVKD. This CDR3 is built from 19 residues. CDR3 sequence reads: CATSEPGGGRASGTGELFF.